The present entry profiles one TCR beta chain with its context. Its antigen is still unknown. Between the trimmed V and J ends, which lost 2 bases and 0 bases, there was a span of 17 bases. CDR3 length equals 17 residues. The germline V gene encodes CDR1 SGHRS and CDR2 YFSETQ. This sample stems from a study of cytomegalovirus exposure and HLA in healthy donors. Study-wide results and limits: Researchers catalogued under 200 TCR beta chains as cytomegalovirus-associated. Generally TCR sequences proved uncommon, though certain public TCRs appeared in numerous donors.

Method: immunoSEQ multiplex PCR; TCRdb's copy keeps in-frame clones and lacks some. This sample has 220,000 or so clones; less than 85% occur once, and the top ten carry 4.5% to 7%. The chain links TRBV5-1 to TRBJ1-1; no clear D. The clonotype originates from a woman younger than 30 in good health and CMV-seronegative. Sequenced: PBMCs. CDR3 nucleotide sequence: TGCGCCAGCAGCTTCCGGGGAGACCTCAACATGAACACTGAAGCTTTCTTT. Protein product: CASSFRGDLNMNTEAFF.